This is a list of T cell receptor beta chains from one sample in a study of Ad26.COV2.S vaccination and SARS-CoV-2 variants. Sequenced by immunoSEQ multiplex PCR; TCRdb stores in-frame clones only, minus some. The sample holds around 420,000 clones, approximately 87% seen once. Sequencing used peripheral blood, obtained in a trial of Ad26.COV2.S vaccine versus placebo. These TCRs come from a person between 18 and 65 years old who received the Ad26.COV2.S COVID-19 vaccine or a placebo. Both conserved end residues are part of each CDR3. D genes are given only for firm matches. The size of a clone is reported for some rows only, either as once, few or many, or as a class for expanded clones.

CDR3: CASSQGGGTEAFF
DNA: TGTGCCAGCTCCCAAGGCGGGGGCACTGAAGCTTTCTTT
D: -
J: TRBJ1-1
V: TRBV12-3/TRBV12-4
size: -

CDR3: CASSTGDPNQPQHF
DNA: TGTGCCAGTAGTACAGGGGACCCCAATCAGCCCCAGCATTTT
D: -
J: TRBJ1-5
V: TRBV19
size: -

CDR3: CAIRARGESSYEQYF
DNA: TGTGCCATCAGGGCCAGGGGCGAGAGCTCCTACGAGCAGTACTTC
D: -
J: TRBJ2-7
V: TRBV10-3
size: -

CDR3: CASSYRQTNGYTF
DNA: TGTGCCAGCAGCTACAGACAGACAAATGGCTACACCTTC
D: -
J: TRBJ1-2
V: TRBV5-4
size: -

CDR3: CASSSGGGRELYGYTF
DNA: TGCGCCAGCAGCTCTGGAGGTGGCAGGGAGCTTTATGGCTACACCTTC
D: -
J: TRBJ1-2
V: TRBV5-1
size: -

CDR3: CASSQDSNQPQHF
DNA: TGTGCCAGCAGCCAAGATAGCAATCAGCCCCAGCATTTT
D: -
J: TRBJ1-5
V: TRBV3-1/TRBV3-2
size: -

CDR3: CASSVSGGAGDTQYF
DNA: TGTGCCAGCAGCGTTAGCGGGGGGGCCGGAGATACGCAGTATTTT
D: TRBD2
J: TRBJ2-3
V: TRBV7-2
size: -

CDR3: CASSENGGTGELFF
DNA: TGCGCCAGCAGTGAGAACGGGGGCACCGGGGAGCTGTTTTTT
D: -
J: TRBJ2-2
V: TRBV10-2
size: once

CDR3: CASSSTTRATNEKLFF
DNA: TGTGCCAGCTCATCAACCACCAGGGCAACTAATGAAAAACTGTTTTTT
D: -
J: TRBJ1-4
V: TRBV18
size: -

CDR3: CASSPRGWETQYF
DNA: TGTGCCAGCAGTCCTAGGGGTTGGGAGACCCAGTACTTC
D: -
J: TRBJ2-5
V: TRBV27
size: -

CDR3: CASSPLGATNEKLFF
DNA: TGTGCCAGCAGTCCTCTTGGGGCAACTAATGAAAAACTGTTTTTT
D: -
J: TRBJ1-4
V: TRBV28
size: -

CDR3: CASSIRGIDQPQHF
DNA: TGTGCCAGTAGTATACGGGGGATAGATCAGCCCCAGCATTTT
D: -
J: TRBJ1-5
V: TRBV19
size: -

CDR3: CASSFAPGESSEAFF
DNA: TGTGCCAGCAGCTTCGCCCCGGGGGAGTCCTCTGAAGCTTTCTTT
D: -
J: TRBJ1-1
V: TRBV5-5
size: -

CDR3: CASGSSGESAYGYTF
DNA: TGTGCTAGTGGTTCCTCGGGGGAGTCCGCCTATGGCTACACCTTC
D: -
J: TRBJ1-2
V: TRBV12-5
size: -

CDR3: CASSQEIAQGLYNEQFF
DNA: TGTGCCAGCAGCCAAGAAATCGCACAGGGCCTTTACAATGAGCAGTTCTTC
D: -
J: TRBJ2-1
V: TRBV4-2
size: -

CDR3: CSVPGGMGDYGYTF
DNA: TGCAGCGTCCCCGGGGGAATGGGTGACTATGGCTACACCTTC
D: -
J: TRBJ1-2
V: TRBV29-1
size: -

CDR3: CASGEDGSYNSPLHF
DNA: TGCGCCAGCGGAGAGGACGGCTCCTATAATTCACCCCTCCACTTT
D: -
J: TRBJ1-6
V: TRBV5-1
size: -

CDR3: CASSLGWGTNNEQFF
DNA: TGTGCCAGCAGCTTGGGGTGGGGGACCAACAATGAGCAGTTCTTC
D: -
J: TRBJ2-1
V: TRBV5-8
size: -

CDR3: CASSQEVWTGIYEQYF
DNA: TGCGCCAGCAGCCAAGAGGTCTGGACAGGGATCTACGAGCAGTACTTC
D: TRBD1
J: TRBJ2-7
V: TRBV4-1
size: -

CDR3: CASSIWGLGGTEAFF
DNA: TGTGCCAGTAGTATCTGGGGCCTAGGGGGCACTGAAGCTTTCTTT
D: -
J: TRBJ1-1
V: TRBV19
size: -

CDR3: CASSSILLAGANERYF
DNA: TGTGCCAGCAGCTCCATACTTTTGGCAGGGGCCAACGAGCGGTACTTC
D: -
J: TRBJ2-7
V: TRBV5-6
size: -

CDR3: CASSQGLLGADTQYF
DNA: TGCGCCAGCAGCCAAGGACTCCTCGGGGCAGATACGCAGTATTTT
D: -
J: TRBJ2-3
V: TRBV4-3
size: -

CDR3: CASSLAGSYEQYF
DNA: TGTGCCAGCAGCTTAGCTGGGAGCTACGAGCAGTACTTC
D: -
J: TRBJ2-7
V: TRBV7-9
size: -

CDR3: CAWAKWEGTENSGANVLTF
DNA: TGTGCCTGGGCTAAATGGGAAGGGACGGAAAACTCTGGGGCCAACGTCCTGACTTTC
D: -
J: TRBJ2-6
V: TRBV30
size: -

CDR3: CATSRPTRGYYGYTF
DNA: TGTGCCACCAGCAGACCTACCAGGGGGTACTATGGCTACACCTTC
D: TRBD1
J: TRBJ1-2
V: TRBV15
size: -

CDR3: CASSGFSNYGYTF
DNA: TGTGCCAGTTCAGGGTTCTCTAACTATGGCTACACCTTC
D: -
J: TRBJ1-2
V: TRBV25-1
size: -

CDR3: CASSGHPYEQYF
DNA: TGTGCCAGTAGTGGACACCCCTACGAGCAGTACTTC
D: -
J: TRBJ2-7
V: TRBV19
size: -

CDR3: CAISEARVALF
DNA: TGTGCCATCAGTGAGGCCCGGGTCGCACTCTTC
D: -
J: TRBJ1-2
V: TRBV10-3
size: -

CDR3: CASSVPVGGTYEQYF
DNA: TGTGCCAGTAGTGTCCCCGTCGGGGGTACTTACGAGCAGTACTTC
D: -
J: TRBJ2-7
V: TRBV19
size: -

CDR3: CASSIGGGARETQYF
DNA: TGTGCCAGTAGTATCGGCGGGGGGGCCCGGGAGACCCAGTACTTC
D: TRBD2
J: TRBJ2-5
V: TRBV19
size: -

CDR3: CASSYPNLRNRRLFTYEQYF
DNA: TGTGCCAGCAGTTACCCAAACTTGAGGAACAGACGTCTATTTACCTACGAGCAGTACTTC
D: -
J: TRBJ2-7
V: TRBV6-2/TRBV6-3
size: few

CDR3: CASRVGWNSEQYF
DNA: TGTGCCAGCAGGGTGGGGTGGAACAGCGAGCAGTACTTC
D: -
J: TRBJ2-7
V: TRBV7-2
size: -

CDR3: CASSPRQGAGEQFF
DNA: TGTGCCAGCAGTCCCCGACAGGGTGCTGGTGAGCAGTTCTTC
D: TRBD1
J: TRBJ2-1
V: TRBV28
size: -

CDR3: CASSPRTFANTGELFF
DNA: TGTGCCAGCTCACCCAGGACATTCGCGAACACCGGGGAGCTGTTTTTT
D: -
J: TRBJ2-2
V: TRBV18
size: -

CDR3: CASSFRGFSNQPQHF
DNA: TGTGCCAGCAGTTTCCGGGGGTTTAGCAATCAGCCCCAGCATTTT
D: -
J: TRBJ1-5
V: TRBV28
size: -

CDR3: CASGDIVGNQPQHF
DNA: TGTGCCAGCGGTGACATTGTGGGCAATCAGCCCCAGCATTTT
D: -
J: TRBJ1-5
V: TRBV27
size: -

CDR3: CAWSEGGNSPLHF
DNA: TGTGCCTGGAGTGAAGGGGGAAACTCACCCCTCCACTTT
D: -
J: TRBJ1-6
V: TRBV30
size: few

CDR3: CASSFTGGANYGYTF
DNA: TGTGCCAGCAGTTTTACAGGGGGCGCAAACTATGGCTACACCTTC
D: TRBD1
J: TRBJ1-2
V: TRBV28
size: -

CDR3: CASSLPPAGQGDYNEQFF
DNA: TGTGCCAGCAGCCTCCCCCCGGCGGGACAGGGTGACTACAATGAGCAGTTCTTC
D: TRBD1
J: TRBJ2-1
V: TRBV9
size: -

CDR3: CASRRGSGDHNEQFF
DNA: TGTGCCAGCAGAAGAGGATCAGGGGACCACAATGAGCAGTTCTTC
D: -
J: TRBJ2-1
V: TRBV7-3
size: once

CDR3: CASSQEQGYTEAFF
DNA: TGCGCCAGCAGCCAAGAACAGGGGTACACTGAAGCTTTCTTT
D: TRBD1
J: TRBJ1-1
V: TRBV4-1
size: -